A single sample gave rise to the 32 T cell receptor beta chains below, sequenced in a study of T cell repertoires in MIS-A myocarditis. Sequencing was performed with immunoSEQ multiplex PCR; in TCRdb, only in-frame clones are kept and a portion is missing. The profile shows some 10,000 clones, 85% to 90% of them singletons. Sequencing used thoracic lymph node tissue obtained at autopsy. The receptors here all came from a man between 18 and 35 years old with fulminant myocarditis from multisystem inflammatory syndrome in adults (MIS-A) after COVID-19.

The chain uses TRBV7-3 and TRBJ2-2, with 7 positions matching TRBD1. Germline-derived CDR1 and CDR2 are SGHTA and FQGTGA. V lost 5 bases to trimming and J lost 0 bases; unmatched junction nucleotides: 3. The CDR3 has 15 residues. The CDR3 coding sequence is TGTGCCAGCAGCCCCGGGACAGCGAACACCGGGGAGCTGTTTTTT. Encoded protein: CASSPGTANTGELFF.

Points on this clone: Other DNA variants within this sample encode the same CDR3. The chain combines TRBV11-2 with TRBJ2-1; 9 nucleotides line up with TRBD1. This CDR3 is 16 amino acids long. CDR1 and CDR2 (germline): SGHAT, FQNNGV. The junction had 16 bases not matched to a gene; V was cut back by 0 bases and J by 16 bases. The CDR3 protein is CASSLDEAYTGGRQFF. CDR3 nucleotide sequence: TGTGCCAGCAGCTTAGACGAAGCTTATACAGGGGGCAGGCAATTCTTC.

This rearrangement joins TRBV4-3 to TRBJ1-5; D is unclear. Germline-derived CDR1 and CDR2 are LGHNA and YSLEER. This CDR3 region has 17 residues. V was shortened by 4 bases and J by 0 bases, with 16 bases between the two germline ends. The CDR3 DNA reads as TGCGCCAGCAGCCCCAACTACGGGGTAGATAGCAATCAGCCCCAGCATTTT. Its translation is CASSPNYGVDSNQPQHF.

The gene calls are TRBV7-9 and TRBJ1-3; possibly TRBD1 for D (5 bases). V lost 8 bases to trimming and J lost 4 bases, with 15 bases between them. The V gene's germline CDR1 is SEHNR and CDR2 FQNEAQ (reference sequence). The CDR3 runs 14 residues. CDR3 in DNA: TGTGCCAGCGAACGGGACGACTTCGGAAACACCATATATTTT. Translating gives CASERDDFGNTIYF.

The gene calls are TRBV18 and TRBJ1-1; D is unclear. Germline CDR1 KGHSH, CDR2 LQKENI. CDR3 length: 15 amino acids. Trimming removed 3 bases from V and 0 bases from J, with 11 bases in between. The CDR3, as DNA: TGTGCCAGCTCACCCCGAGCAGAGATGAACACTGAAGCTTTCTTT. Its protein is CASSPRAEMNTEAFF.

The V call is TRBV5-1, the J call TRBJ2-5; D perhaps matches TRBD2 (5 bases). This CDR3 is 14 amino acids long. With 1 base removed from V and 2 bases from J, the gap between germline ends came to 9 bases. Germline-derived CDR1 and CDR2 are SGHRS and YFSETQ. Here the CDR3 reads CASSLMGDQETQYF. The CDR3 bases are TGCGCCAGCAGCTTGATGGGAGATCAAGAGACCCAGTACTTC.

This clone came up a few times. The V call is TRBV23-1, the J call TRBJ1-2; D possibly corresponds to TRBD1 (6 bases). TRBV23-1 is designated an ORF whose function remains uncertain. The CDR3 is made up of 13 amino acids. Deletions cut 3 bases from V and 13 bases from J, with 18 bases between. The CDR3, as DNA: TGCGCCAGCAGTCATCGACCTTTTCAGGGGAGCACCTTC. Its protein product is CASSHRPFQGSTF.

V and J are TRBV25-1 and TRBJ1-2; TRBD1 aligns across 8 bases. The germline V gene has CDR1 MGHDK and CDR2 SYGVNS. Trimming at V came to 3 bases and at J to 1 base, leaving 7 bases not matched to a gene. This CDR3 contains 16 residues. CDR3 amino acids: CASSDPQGAFNYGYTF. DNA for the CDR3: TGTGCCAGCAGTGATCCCCAGGGGGCTTTTAACTATGGCTACACCTTC.

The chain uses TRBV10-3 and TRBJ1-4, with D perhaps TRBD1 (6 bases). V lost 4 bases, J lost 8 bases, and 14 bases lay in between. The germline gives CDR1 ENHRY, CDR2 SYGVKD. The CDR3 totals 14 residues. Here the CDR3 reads CAISVNRAGEKLFF. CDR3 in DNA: TGTGCCATCAGTGTCAACAGGGCTGGCGAAAAACTGTTTTTT.

Here the CDR3 reads CAWREYNYGYTF. The CDR3 DNA is TGTGCCTGGAGAGAATATAACTATGGCTACACCTTC. The rearrangement uses TRBV30 and TRBJ1-2; no clear D gene. V lost 3 bases and J 1 base, leaving 6 bases between the germline ends. The germline gives CDR1 GTSNPN, CDR2 SVGIG (reference sequence). The CDR3 sequence is 12 residues long.

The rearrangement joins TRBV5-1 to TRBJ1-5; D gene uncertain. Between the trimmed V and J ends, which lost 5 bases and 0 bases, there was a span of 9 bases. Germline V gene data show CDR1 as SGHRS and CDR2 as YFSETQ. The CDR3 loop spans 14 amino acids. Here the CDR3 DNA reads TGCGCCAGCAGTAGCGGGTATAGCAATCAGCCCCAGCATTTT. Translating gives CASSSGYSNQPQHF.

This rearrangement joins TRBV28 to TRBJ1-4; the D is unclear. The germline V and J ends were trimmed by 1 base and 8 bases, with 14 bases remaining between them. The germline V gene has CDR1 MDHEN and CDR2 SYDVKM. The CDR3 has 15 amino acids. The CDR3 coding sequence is TGTGCCAGCAGTTTATCGGTAGGGTTTAAGGAAAAACTGTTTTTT. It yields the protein CASSLSVGFKEKLFF.

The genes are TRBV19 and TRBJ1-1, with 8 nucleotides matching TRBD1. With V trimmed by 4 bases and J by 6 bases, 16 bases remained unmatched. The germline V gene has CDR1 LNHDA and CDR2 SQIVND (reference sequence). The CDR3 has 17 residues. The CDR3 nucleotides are TGTGCCAGTAGTAGAACGCGGGACAGGTTAGGTTGGGCTGAAGCTTTCTTT. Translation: CASSRTRDRLGWAEAFF.

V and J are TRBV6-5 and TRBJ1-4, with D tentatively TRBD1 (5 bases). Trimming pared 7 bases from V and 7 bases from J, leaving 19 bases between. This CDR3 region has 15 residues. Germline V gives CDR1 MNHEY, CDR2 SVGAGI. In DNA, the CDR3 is TGTGCCAGCACATCGAAGGGGAGGGGATTTGAAAAACTGTTTTTT. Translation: CASTSKGRGFEKLFF.

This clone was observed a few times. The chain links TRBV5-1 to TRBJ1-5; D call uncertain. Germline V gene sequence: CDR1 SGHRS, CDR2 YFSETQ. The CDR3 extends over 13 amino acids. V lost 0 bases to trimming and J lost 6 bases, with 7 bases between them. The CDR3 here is CASSLEPSQPQHF. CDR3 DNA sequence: TGCGCCAGCAGCTTGGAACCATCTCAGCCCCAGCATTTT.

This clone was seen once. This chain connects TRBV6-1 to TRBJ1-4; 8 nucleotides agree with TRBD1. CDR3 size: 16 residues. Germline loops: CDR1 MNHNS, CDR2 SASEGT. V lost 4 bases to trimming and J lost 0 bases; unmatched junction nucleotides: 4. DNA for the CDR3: TGTGCCAGCAGTGTGGACAGGGAAGCAACTAATGAAAAACTGTTTTTT. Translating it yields CASSVDREATNEKLFF.

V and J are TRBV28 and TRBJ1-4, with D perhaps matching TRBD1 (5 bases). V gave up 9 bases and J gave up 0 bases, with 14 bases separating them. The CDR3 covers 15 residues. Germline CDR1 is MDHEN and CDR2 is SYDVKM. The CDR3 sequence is CASTGRLSTNEKLFF. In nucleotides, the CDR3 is TGTGCCAGTACAGGACGGTTGTCAACTAATGAAAAACTGTTTTTT.

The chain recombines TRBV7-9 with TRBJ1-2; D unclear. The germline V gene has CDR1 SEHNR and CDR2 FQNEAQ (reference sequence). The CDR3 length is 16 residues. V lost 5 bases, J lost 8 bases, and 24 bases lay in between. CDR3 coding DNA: TGTGCCAGCAGCCACCTCCGGGAGAAGGAATGGCGCGGCTACACCTTC. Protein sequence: CASSHLREKEWRGYTF. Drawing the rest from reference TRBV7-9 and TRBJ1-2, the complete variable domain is DTGVSQNPRHKITKRGQNVTFRCDPISEHNRLYWYRQTLGQGPEFLTYFQNEAQLEKSRLLSDRFSAERPKGSFSTLEIQRTEQGDSAMYLCASSHLREKEWRGYTFGSGTRLTVV.

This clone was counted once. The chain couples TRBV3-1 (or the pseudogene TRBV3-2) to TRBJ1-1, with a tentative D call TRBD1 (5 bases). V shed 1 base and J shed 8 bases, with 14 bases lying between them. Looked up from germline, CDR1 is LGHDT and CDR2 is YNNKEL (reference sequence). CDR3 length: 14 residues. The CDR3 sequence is CASSQGGPRREAFF. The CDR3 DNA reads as TGTGCCAGCAGCCAAGGGGGCCCCCGCCGGGAAGCTTTCTTT.

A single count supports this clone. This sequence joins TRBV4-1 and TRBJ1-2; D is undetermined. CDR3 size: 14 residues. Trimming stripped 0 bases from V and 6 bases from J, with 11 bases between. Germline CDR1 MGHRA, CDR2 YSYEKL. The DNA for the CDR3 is TGCGCCAGCAGCCAAGATGTGACTTTCAATGGCTACACCTTC. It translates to CASSQDVTFNGYTF.

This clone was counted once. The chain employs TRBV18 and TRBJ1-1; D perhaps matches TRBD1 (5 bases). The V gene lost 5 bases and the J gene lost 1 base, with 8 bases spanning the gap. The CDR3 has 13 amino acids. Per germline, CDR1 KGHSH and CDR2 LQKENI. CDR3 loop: CASSTDRNTEAFF. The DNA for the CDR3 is TGTGCCAGCTCAACAGACAGGAACACTGAAGCTTTCTTT.

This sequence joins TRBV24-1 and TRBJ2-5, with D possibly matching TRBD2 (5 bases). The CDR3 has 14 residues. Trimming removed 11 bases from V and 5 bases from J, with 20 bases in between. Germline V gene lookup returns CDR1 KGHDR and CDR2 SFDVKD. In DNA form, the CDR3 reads TGTGCCATCTCACCGGGAAGCGGTGGGGAGACCCAGTACTTC. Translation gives CAISPGSGGETQYF.

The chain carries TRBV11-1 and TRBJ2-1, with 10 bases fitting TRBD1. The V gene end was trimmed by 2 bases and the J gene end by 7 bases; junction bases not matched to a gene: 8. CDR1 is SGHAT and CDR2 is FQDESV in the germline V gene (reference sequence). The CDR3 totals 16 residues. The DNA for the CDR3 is TGTGCCAGCAGCTTATTCGGACAGGGGGAGAGGAATGAGCAGTTCTTC. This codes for CASSLFGQGERNEQFF.

The CDR3: CASSPQDSYEQYF. In DNA, the CDR3 is TGTGCCAGCTCACCACAGGACAGCTACGAGCAGTACTTC. The chain has TRBV18 and TRBJ2-7; D is perhaps TRBD1 (6 bases). The CDR3 runs to 13 residues. Germline values: CDR1 KGHSH, CDR2 LQKENI. V was clipped by 1 base and J by 3 bases, with 7 bases between them.

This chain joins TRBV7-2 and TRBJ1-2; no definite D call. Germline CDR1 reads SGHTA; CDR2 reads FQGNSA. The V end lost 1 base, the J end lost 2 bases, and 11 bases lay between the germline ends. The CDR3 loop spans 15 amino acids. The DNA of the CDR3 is TGTGCCAGCAGCTTAGACTCAGGAGGGAACTATGGCTACACCTTC. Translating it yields CASSLDSGGNYGYTF.

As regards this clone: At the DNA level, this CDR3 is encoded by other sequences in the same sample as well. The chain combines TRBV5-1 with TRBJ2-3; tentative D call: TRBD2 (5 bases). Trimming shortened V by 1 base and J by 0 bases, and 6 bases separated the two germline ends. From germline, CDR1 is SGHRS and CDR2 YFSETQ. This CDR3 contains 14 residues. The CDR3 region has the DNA TGCGCCAGCAGCTTGCTAGCTAGCACAGATACGCAGTATTTT. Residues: CASSLLASTDTQYF.

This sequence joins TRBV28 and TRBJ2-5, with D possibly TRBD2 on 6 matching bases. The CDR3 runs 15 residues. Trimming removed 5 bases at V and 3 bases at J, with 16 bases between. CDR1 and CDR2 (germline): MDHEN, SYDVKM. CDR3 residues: CASSPAGTGEETQYF. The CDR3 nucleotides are TGTGCCAGCAGTCCAGCCGGGACGGGGGAAGAGACCCAGTACTTC.

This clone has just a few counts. CDR3 residues: CASSYGTANTEAFF. In DNA, the CDR3 is TGTGCCAGCAGCTACGGGACAGCGAACACTGAAGCTTTCTTT. V and J are TRBV11-2 and TRBJ1-1; 7 positions match TRBD1. Trimming at V came to 4 bases and at J to 1 base, leaving 3 bases not matched to a gene. The CDR3 runs 14 residues. The V gene's germline CDR1 is SGHAT and CDR2 FQNNGV.

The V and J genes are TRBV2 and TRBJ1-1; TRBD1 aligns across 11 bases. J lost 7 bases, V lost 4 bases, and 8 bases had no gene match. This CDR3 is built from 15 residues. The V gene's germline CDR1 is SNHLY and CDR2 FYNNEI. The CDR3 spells CASSVAGQGAREAFF. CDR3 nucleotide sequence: TGTGCCAGCAGTGTAGCCGGACAGGGGGCACGTGAAGCTTTCTTT.

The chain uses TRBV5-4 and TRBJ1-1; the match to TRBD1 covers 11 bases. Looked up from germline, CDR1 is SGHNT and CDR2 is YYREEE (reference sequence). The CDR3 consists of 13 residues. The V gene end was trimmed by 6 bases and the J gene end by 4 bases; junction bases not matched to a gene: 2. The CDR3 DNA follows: TGTGCCAGCAAAGGACAGGGGGCCACTGAAGCTTTCTTT. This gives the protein CASKGQGATEAFF.

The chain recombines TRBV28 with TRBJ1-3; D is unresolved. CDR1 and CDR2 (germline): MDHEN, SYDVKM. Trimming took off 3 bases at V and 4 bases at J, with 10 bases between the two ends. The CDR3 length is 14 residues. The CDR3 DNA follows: TGTGCCAGCAGTTTGCCAGGAGGGGGAAACACCATATATTTT. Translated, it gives CASSLPGGGNTIYF.

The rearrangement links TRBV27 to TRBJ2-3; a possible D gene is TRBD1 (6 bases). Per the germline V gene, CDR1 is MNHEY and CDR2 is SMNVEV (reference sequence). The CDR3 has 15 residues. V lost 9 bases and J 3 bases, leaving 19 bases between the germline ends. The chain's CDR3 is CASSLGAWGTDTQYF. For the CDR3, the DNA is TGTGCCAGTAGCCTGGGGGCTTGGGGTACAGATACGCAGTATTTT.